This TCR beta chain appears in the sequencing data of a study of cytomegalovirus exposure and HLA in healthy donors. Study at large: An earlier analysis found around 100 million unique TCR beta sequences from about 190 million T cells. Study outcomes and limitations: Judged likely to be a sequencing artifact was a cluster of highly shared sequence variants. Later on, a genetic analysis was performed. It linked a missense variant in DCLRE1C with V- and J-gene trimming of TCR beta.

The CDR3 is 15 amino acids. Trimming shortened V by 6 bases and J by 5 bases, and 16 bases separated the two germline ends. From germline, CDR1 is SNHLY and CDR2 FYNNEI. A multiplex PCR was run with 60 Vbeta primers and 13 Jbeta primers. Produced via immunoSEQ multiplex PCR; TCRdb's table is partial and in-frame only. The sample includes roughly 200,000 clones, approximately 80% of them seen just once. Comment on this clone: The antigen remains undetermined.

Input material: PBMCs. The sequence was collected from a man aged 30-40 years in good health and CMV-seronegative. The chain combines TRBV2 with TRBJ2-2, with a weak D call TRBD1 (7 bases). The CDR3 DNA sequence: TGTGCCAGCAGCCCTTTGGCGGGACAGACCGGGGAGCTGTTTTTT. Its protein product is CASSPLAGQTGELFF.